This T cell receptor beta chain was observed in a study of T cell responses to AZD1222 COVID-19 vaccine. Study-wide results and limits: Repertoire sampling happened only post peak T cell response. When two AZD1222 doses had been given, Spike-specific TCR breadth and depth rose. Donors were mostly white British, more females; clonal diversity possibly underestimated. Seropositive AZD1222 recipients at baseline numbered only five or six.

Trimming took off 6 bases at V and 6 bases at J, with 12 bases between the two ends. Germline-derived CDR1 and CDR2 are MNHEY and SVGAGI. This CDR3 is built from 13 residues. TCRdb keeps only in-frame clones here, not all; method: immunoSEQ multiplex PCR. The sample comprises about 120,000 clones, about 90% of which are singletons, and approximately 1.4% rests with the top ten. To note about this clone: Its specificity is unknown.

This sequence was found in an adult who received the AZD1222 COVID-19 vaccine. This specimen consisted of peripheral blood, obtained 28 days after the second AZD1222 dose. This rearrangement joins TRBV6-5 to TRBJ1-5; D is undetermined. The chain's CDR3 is CASSSINVQPQHF. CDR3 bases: TGTGCCAGCAGCTCCATCAACGTTCAGCCCCAGCATTTT.